This TCR beta chain is from a study of vaccination effects on CD4 cells after COVID-19. Whole-study results and caveats: From healthy vaccinees, only 1 of 255 vaccine-induced clones also reacted to common cold coronaviruses. Clonal contraction was marked in infection- and vaccine-induced clones late after vaccination.

Assay: immunoSEQ multiplex PCR; the TCRdb copy retains only in-frame clones and omits some. The table lists 41,000 or so clones, about two thirds of them singletons. The count of this clone is one. Its antigen is undetermined. CDR1 is LGHDT and CDR2 is YNNKEL in the germline V gene (reference sequence). There are 13 residues in the CDR3. The germline V and J ends were trimmed by 4 bases and 7 bases, with 10 bases remaining between them. ViraFEST expansion of antigen-specific CD4+ T cells with viral peptide pools preceded sequencing. Cultured cells yielded isolated CD4+ T cells after 10 days. Testing of the vaccine recipients showed negative nucleocapsid antibodies and no prior SARS-CoV-2 infection. Each well held 1.5 million to 2.5 million PBMC cultured with around 9.4 ug/ml peptides and about 9.7 IU/ml IL-2. IL-2 medium took the place of half the medium on both days 3 and 7.

This TCR was recovered from a human donor who received a COVID-19 vaccine. This chain links TRBV3-1 (or the pseudogene TRBV3-2) with TRBJ1-4; no definite D call. The material was CD4+ T cells from PBMCs cultured with HCoV-OC43 spike peptides, obtained before COVID-19 vaccination. Indicated subset: HCoV-OC43 spike overlapping peptide pool stimulation. The CDR3 region is CASSPPGSEKLFF. The CDR3, as DNA: TGTGCCAGCAGCCCCCCCGGGAGTGAAAAACTGTTTTTT.